Following are 19 T cell receptor beta chains from one sample sequenced in a study of T cell repertoires in cytomegalovirus infection. Using its own MiXCR run on the reads, TCRdb lists one record per CDR3 protein. The sample contains some 920,000 distinct CDR3 sequences, around 31% of which appear only once. Their antigens remain unidentified. This specimen consisted of cultured CD8+ T cells from PBMCs, obtained from culture after CMV antigen stimulation. These receptors were obtained from a human donor in good health (CMV status not recorded). Some clones in this sample may be carry-over from other donors' samples.

There are many counts of this clonotype. CDR3 coding DNA: TGTGCCAGCAGCTTAGGTGAACAGGGATTCGTTAATCAGCCCCAGCATTTT. It specifies CASSLGEQGFVNQPQHF. The chain uses TRBV7-8 and TRBJ1-5; a weak D match, TRBD1 (6 bases). Germline CDR1 and CDR2: SGHVS and FQNEAQ. V lost 1 base and J lost 4, with 17 bases in between. The CDR3 covers 17 residues.

CDR3 nucleotides: TGTGCCGCCGGGACAGACCTGGTTGACAATCAGCCCCAGCATTTT. Translation: CAAGTDLVDNQPQHF. The V and J genes are TRBV10-3 and TRBJ1-5; 7 nucleotides match TRBD1. Losses at the gene ends were 11 bases for V and 3 bases for J; bases not matched to a gene: 13. Per germline, CDR1 ENHRY and CDR2 SYGVKD. The CDR3 is 15 amino acids.

This clonotype has only a few counts. This chain connects TRBV7-9 to TRBJ2-1; the match to TRBD2 covers 8 bases. From germline, CDR1 is SEHNR and CDR2 FQNEAQ (reference sequence). This CDR3 has 15 amino acids. The trim removed 5 bases at V and 8 bases at J, leaving 11 bases unmatched. CDR3 sequence (DNA): TGTGCCAGCAGCACCCGGACTAGCCCCCGAGATGAGCAGTTCTTC. This encodes CASSTRTSPRDEQFF. Full variable domain (rest looked up from reference TRBV7-9 and TRBJ2-1): DTGVSQNPRHKITKRGQNVTFRCDPISEHNRLYWYRQTLGQGPEFLTYFQNEAQLEKSRLLSDRFSAERPKGSFSTLEIQRTEQGDSAMYLCASSTRTSPRDEQFFGPGTRLTVL.

The sample holds a few counts of this clonotype. The chain couples TRBV27 to TRBJ1-1; D is perhaps TRBD1 (6 bases). Germline V gene data show CDR1 as MNHEY and CDR2 as SMNVEV (reference sequence). This CDR3 is 14 amino acids long. V was trimmed by 5 bases and J by 6 bases, leaving 16 bases between them. DNA for the CDR3: TGTGCCAGCAGTCAATCGGGGGGCCTGGCTGAAGCTTTCTTT. It specifies CASSQSGGLAEAFF.

CDR3 region: CASNEPRDTYRYGYTF. The CDR3 DNA follows: TGTGCCAGCAACGAACCGCGGGACACATACCGATATGGCTACACCTTC. The chain combines TRBV6-2 or TRBV6-3 with TRBJ1-2; a possible D gene is TRBD1 (6 bases). The CDR3 length is 16 residues. Trimming shortened V by 7 bases and J by 5 bases, and 23 bases separated the two germline ends. Germline V gene data show CDR1 as MNHEY and CDR2 as SVGEGT.

This chain joins TRBV29-1 and TRBJ1-1; a possible D gene is TRBD1 (6 bases). The CDR3 totals 17 residues. V was cut by 4 bases and J by 2 bases, with 23 bases left in between. Germline CDR1 SQVTM, CDR2 ANQGSEA. CDR3 nucleotide sequence: TGCAGCGTTGGACGTGGTCTAGGCAGGGGCGGCAACACTGAAGCTTTCTTT. Its protein product is CSVGRGLGRGGNTEAFF. The full variable domain, rest sourced from reference TRBV29-1 and TRBJ1-1, is SAVISQKPSRDICQRGTSLTIQCQVDSQVTMMFWYRQQPGQSLTLIATANQGSEATYESGFVIDKFPISRPNLTFSTLTVSNMSPEDSSIYLCSVGRGLGRGGNTEAFFGQGTRLTVV.

This clonotype was recorded a few times. This chain joins TRBV6-2 or TRBV6-3 and TRBJ2-1; D gene uncertain. The germline CDR1 and CDR2 sequences are MNHEY and SVGEGT. The CDR3 consists of 13 residues. V was clipped by 1 base and J by 8 bases, with 9 bases between them. CDR3 in DNA: TGTGCCAGCAGTTACTGGGTTGGCGATGAGCAGTTCTTC. Protein sequence: CASSYWVGDEQFF.

In its sample, this clonotype was seen a few times. The V and J genes are TRBV7-9 and TRBJ2-2, with no clear D. There are 14 residues in the CDR3. Deletions cut 3 bases from V and 0 bases from J, with 5 bases between. The V gene's germline CDR1 is SEHNR and CDR2 FQNEAQ (reference sequence). Here the CDR3 reads CASSFTANTGELFF. In DNA form, the CDR3 reads TGTGCCAGCAGCTTCACAGCGAACACCGGGGAGCTGTTTTTT.

V usage is TRBV6-1 and J usage is TRBJ2-4; 12 positions match TRBD2. After removal of 5 bases from V and 3 bases from J, the junction contained 5 bases not matched to a gene. The length of the CDR3 is 16 residues. Germline CDR1 is MNHNS and CDR2 is SASEGT. This chain's CDR3 is CASSFWTSGVKNIQYF. CDR3 nucleotides: TGTGCCAGCAGTTTCTGGACTAGCGGGGTCAAAAACATTCAGTACTTC.

V and J are TRBV7-3 and TRBJ2-5; TRBD1 or TRBD2 may be the D gene (5 bases each). V was pared by 0 bases and J by 10 bases, with 12 bases between. The germline gives CDR1 SGHTA, CDR2 FQGTGA. The CDR3 runs to 13 residues. The CDR3 DNA sequence: TGTGCCAGCAGCTTAACGATGGGGGAAGACCAGTACTTC. Its translation: CASSLTMGEDQYF.

This clonotype was counted only a few times. CDR3 residues: CSARERDRGSNQPQHF. The CDR3 DNA is TGCAGTGCTAGAGAAAGGGACAGGGGCAGCAATCAGCCCCAGCATTTT. The chain carries TRBV20-1 and TRBJ1-5, with 10 bases identical to TRBD1. Unmatched junction bases numbered 3, after V lost 0 bases and J lost 1 base. CDR1 and CDR2 from the germline V gene are DFQATT and SNEGSKA (reference sequence). The CDR3 length is 16 residues.

This chain links TRBV6-5 with TRBJ1-1; 8 bases fit TRBD1. The germline V gene encodes CDR1 MNHEY and CDR2 SVGAGI. Trimming removed 3 bases from V and 5 bases from J; junction bases left unmatched: 14. The CDR3 covers 17 residues. The chain's CDR3 is CASSYQGQVLSGTEAFF. The CDR3 nucleotides read TGTGCCAGCAGTTATCAGGGACAGGTTCTGTCGGGAACTGAAGCTTTCTTT.

The chain links TRBV5-6 to TRBJ2-5, with D hard to call. Germline lookup yields CDR1 SGHDT and CDR2 YYEEEE. Trimming removed 3 bases from V and 1 base from J, with 10 bases in between. The CDR3 contains 14 residues. The CDR3 DNA follows: TGTGCCAGCAGCTCGGACGCAGCCCAAGAGACCCAGTACTTC. It translates to CASSSDAAQETQYF.

The chain is built from TRBV4-2 and TRBJ2-7; D may be TRBD1 or TRBD2 (5 bases each). The CDR3 is 13 residues long. Germline V gene sequence: CDR1 LGHNA, CDR2 YNFKEQ. Trimming left V 1 base short and J 4 bases short, with 8 bases between. The CDR3 DNA is TGTGCCAGCAGCCAAGTGGGACCTTACGAGCAGTACGTC. Its protein product is CASSQVGPYEQYV.

The CDR3 sequence: CASSVDFISYTDTQYF. The CDR3 DNA reads TGTGCCAGCAGCGTAGATTTCATAAGCTACACAGATACGCAGTATTTT. V gene TRBV9 combines with J gene TRBJ2-3, with no clear D. CDR1 and CDR2 from the germline V gene are SGDLS and YYNGEE. There are 16 residues in the CDR3. V was pared by 0 bases and J by 2 bases, with 13 bases between. The whole variable domain, filled in from reference TRBV9 and TRBJ2-3, reads DSGVTQTPKHLITATGQRVTLRCSPRSGDLSVYWYQQSLDQGLQFLIQYYNGEERAKGNILERFSAQQFPDLHSELNLSSLELGDSALYFCASSVDFISYTDTQYFGPGTRLTVL.

The CDR3 loop is CASSLSGTGGRYGYTF. The CDR3 DNA reads as TGTGCCAGCAGCTTATCCGGGACAGGGGGCCGCTATGGCTACACCTTC. The V and J genes are TRBV7-6 and TRBJ1-2; TRBD1 aligns across 12 bases. Germline CDR1 and CDR2: SGHVS and FNYEAQ. V trimming: 2 bases; J trimming: 4 bases; junction bases outside the gene matches: 5. This CDR3 contains 16 residues.

This rearrangement joins TRBV4-1 to TRBJ2-1; D is unresolved. This CDR3 has 15 residues. Germline V gives CDR1 MGHRA, CDR2 YSYEKL. The V end lost 4 bases, the J end lost 2 bases, and 12 bases lay between the germline ends. CDR3 nucleotide sequence: TGCGCCAGCAGCCCCGACACGCCGACCTACAATGAGCAGTTCTTC. Protein sequence: CASSPDTPTYNEQFF.

This clonotype was detected a few times. The chain links TRBV7-9 to TRBJ1-2; no clear D. V was cut by 1 base and J by 6 bases, with 15 bases left in between. The CDR3 sequence is 15 residues long. Per germline, CDR1 SEHNR and CDR2 FQNEAQ (reference sequence). CDR3 bases: TGTGCCAGCAGCTTAGGACGGACGGCCCGGGATGGCTACACCTTC. Its protein is CASSLGRTARDGYTF.

The chain links TRBV27 to TRBJ1-1; D is unresolved. Germline-derived CDR1 and CDR2 are MNHEY and SMNVEV (reference sequence). Trimming removed 5 bases from V and 0 bases from J, with 10 bases in between. The CDR3 has 14 residues. The CDR3 DNA is TGTGCCAGCAGTAACCCGGACCTGAACACTGAAGCTTTCTTT. Translating gives CASSNPDLNTEAFF.